The source of this TCR beta chain is a study of blood T cell repertoires in COVID-19. Study background: The cDNA or gDNA used as material had been derived from T cells, B-cell-depleted T cells, or PBMCs.

The CDR3 totals 15 residues. Trimming left V 5 bases short and J 6 bases short, with 21 bases between. Per the germline V gene, CDR1 is SGHRS and CDR2 is YFSETQ. Original methodology: Scientists estimated how many nucleated cells there were by amplifying reference gene primers. TCRdb's table, derived via immunoSEQ multiplex PCR, lists solely in-frame clones and lacks some. From that table come the V and J calls and clone size; the DNA was used to work out D and trimming. The table records about 170,000 clones, about 85% of them present only once. Source material: peripheral blood. This chain uses TRBV5-1 with TRBJ2-7, with a possible D match to TRBD2 (5 bases). This receptor was obtained from an elderly man with COVID-19, enrolled during active disease. The chain's CDR3 is CASRISSGRAGEQYF. In nucleotides, the CDR3 is TGCGCCAGCAGAATAAGTTCGGGGAGAGCTGGCGAGCAGTACTTC. The whole variable domain, remainder taken from reference TRBV5-1 and TRBJ2-7, is KAGVTQTPRYLIKTRGQQVTLSCSPISGHRSVSWYQQTPGQGLQFLFEYFSETQRNKGNFPGRFSGRQFSNSRSEMNVSTLELGDSALYLCASRISSGRAGEQYFGPGTRLTVT.